The 19 T cell receptor beta chains below come from one sample, sequenced in a study of beta chain features in type 1 diabetes. General study findings and limits: Shortening that was moderate but significant affected the TCRB CDR3s of Type 1 diabetes patients in all four CD4+ subsets.

These receptors have no identified antigens. Of the isolated RNA, all was reverse transcribed, and so the sequenced material was expressed TCRB transcripts. The assay was immunoSEQ multiplex PCR, and TCRdb's table has in-frame clones only and misses some. The table includes about 700,000 clones, 13% detected once. The sample taken for sequencing was naive CD4+ T cells from blood. The source of these receptors is a man between 18 and 29 years old with type 1 diabetes.

This clone has just a few counts. V gene TRBV7-8 combines with J gene TRBJ2-3, with D perhaps TRBD1 (5 bases). Per germline, CDR1 SGHVS and CDR2 FQNEAQ. The CDR3 consists of 15 residues. Trimming took 5 bases from V and 6 from J, leaving 18 bases between them. The CDR3 DNA is TGTGCCAGCAGCCCGCCCCAGGGTTCCTCCGATACGCAGTATTTT. Its translation: CASSPPQGSSDTQYF.

The rearrangement uses TRBV6-6 and TRBJ2-3, with D unclear. Germline V CDR1 and CDR2: MNHNY, SVGAGI (reference sequence). Deletions cut 6 bases from V and 3 bases from J, with 13 bases between. The CDR3 has 14 amino acids. In nucleotides, the CDR3 is TGTGCCAGCAGCACATCAACCGGTACAGATACGCAGTATTTT. Translation: CASSTSTGTDTQYF.

This clone was seen only a few times. V and J are TRBV28 and TRBJ2-6; 9 bases line up with TRBD2. V was clipped by 2 bases and J by 0 bases; unmatched bases: 5. This CDR3 comprises 18 residues. Germline CDR1 is MDHEN and CDR2 is SYDVKM. DNA for the CDR3: TGTGCCAGCAGTTTACAGACTAGCGGCTACTCTGGGGCCAACGTCCTGACTTTC. It encodes CASSLQTSGYSGANVLTF.

The chain employs TRBV27 and TRBJ2-7, with D perhaps TRBD1 (6 bases). V lost 5 bases and J lost 5, with 16 bases in between. From germline, CDR1 is MNHEY and CDR2 SMNVEV (reference sequence). The CDR3 sequence is 14 residues long. CDR3 sequence: CASSPPTGLDEQYF. CDR3 in DNA: TGTGCCAGCAGTCCACCAACAGGGTTGGACGAGCAGTACTTC.

Concerning this clone: The same CDR3 can be traced to other DNA sequences in this sample. V gene TRBV13 combines with J gene TRBJ2-7, with D unresolved. This CDR3 region has 11 residues. Germline V gene lookup returns CDR1 PRHDT and CDR2 FYEKMQ (reference sequence). Trimming cost V 5 bases and J 0 bases, with 2 bases left between them. The CDR3 nucleotides read TGTGCCAGCAGCCTCTCCTACGAGCAGTACTTC. It codes for CASSLSYEQYF.

This chain connects TRBV29-1 to TRBJ2-7, with 8 bases that match TRBD1. The CDR3 is 14 amino acids. In germline, CDR1 is SQVTM, CDR2 ANQGSEA. The J segment lost 3 bases and the V segment lost 5 bases, leaving 9 bases of the junction unmatched. The CDR3 sequence: CSVSVQGVLYEQYF. In DNA form, the CDR3 reads TGCAGCGTTTCTGTACAGGGGGTTCTCTACGAGCAGTACTTC.

Only a few counts were recorded for this clone. This chain uses TRBV28 with TRBJ2-5, with TRBD2 as a possible D gene (6 bases). The CDR3 loop spans 13 amino acids. V lost 7 bases and J lost 3, with 12 bases in between. The germline V gene has CDR1 MDHEN and CDR2 SYDVKM. The CDR3 is CASTLGGEETQYF. DNA for the CDR3: TGTGCCAGCACCCTCGGAGGGGAAGAGACCCAGTACTTC.

The CDR3 spells CASSPTGDYGYTF. DNA for the CDR3: TGTGCCAGCAGCCCTACAGGGGACTATGGCTACACCTTC. This chain joins TRBV6-6 and TRBJ1-2; 7 nucleotides align to TRBD1. The CDR3 is 13 amino acids. CDR1 MNHNY and CDR2 SVGAGI come from the germline V gene (reference sequence). V lost 6 bases, J lost 3 bases, and 4 bases stayed unmatched.

The rearrangement uses TRBV5-6 and TRBJ2-7; TRBD1 matches 9 bases. V gave up 5 bases and J gave up 6 bases; unmatched junction bases: 6. Germline values: CDR1 SGHDT, CDR2 YYEEEE. CDR3 length: 13 amino acids. CDR3 DNA sequence: TGTGCCAGCAGAAGGACAGGGGCCACCGAGCAGTACTTC. Translation: CASRRTGATEQYF.

This clone has only a few counts. This rearrangement joins TRBV4-1 to TRBJ1-4, with D unclear. V gave up 4 bases and J gave up 0 bases, with 15 bases separating them. The germline gives CDR1 MGHRA, CDR2 YSYEKL. This CDR3 contains 17 residues. The CDR3 loop is CASSLRPSGPTNEKLFF. The CDR3 DNA reads TGCGCCAGCAGCCTGAGACCCTCAGGACCAACTAATGAAAAACTGTTTTTT.

V gene TRBV7-6 combines with J gene TRBJ2-1, with TRBD2 as a possible D gene (6 bases). This CDR3 contains 15 residues. Per the germline V gene, CDR1 is SGHVS and CDR2 is FNYEAQ. V lost 5 bases to trimming and J lost 2 bases, with 13 bases between them. The CDR3 DNA sequence: TGTGCCAGCAGCCCCGCGGAGGGCGCCTACAATGAGCAGTTCTTC. Amino acids: CASSPAEGAYNEQFF. Using reference TRBV7-6 and TRBJ2-1 for the parts outside the CDR3, the full variable domain is GAGVSQSPRYKVTKRGQDVALRCDPISGHVSLYWYRQALGQGPEFLTYFNYEAQQDKSGLPNDRFSAERPEGSISTLTIQRTEQRDSAMYRCASSPAEGAYNEQFFGPGTRLTVL.

J is TRBJ1-2 and V is TRBV15; 9 positions agree with TRBD1. There are 18 residues in the CDR3. The V gene's germline CDR1 is LNHNV and CDR2 YYDKDF (reference sequence). The V segment lost 0 bases and the J segment 4 bases; nucleotides outside the gene matches: 12. The CDR3 sequence is CATSRDRGTGYIGYGYTF. DNA of the CDR3: TGTGCCACCAGCAGAGATCGGGGGACAGGGTATATCGGCTATGGCTACACCTTC.

CDR3 sequence: CASSEYPNTGELFF. The CDR3 nucleotides are TGTGCCAGCAGTGAATATCCGAACACCGGGGAGCTGTTTTTT. The chain carries TRBV25-1 and TRBJ2-2; D unresolved. V was trimmed by 0 bases and J by 0 bases, leaving 2 bases between them. The CDR3 is 14 amino acids. Germline lookup yields CDR1 MGHDK and CDR2 SYGVNS.

The chain employs TRBV6-6 and TRBJ2-7, with D unresolved. V lost 0 bases and J 0 bases, leaving 12 bases between the germline ends. CDR1 and CDR2 (germline): MNHNY, SVGAGI (reference sequence). CDR3 length: 16 amino acids. This chain's CDR3 is CASSYSTLRFSYEQYF. The CDR3 region has the DNA TGTGCCAGCAGTTACTCGACTCTAAGGTTCTCCTACGAGCAGTACTTC.

This clone showed up just a few times. As DNA, the CDR3 is TGTGCCAGCAGCTCCTGGGGGGGTTCCTACGAGCAGTACTTC. Amino acids: CASSSWGGSYEQYF. The chain has TRBV14 and TRBJ2-7; the match to TRBD2 covers 7 bases. CDR1 is SGHDN, CDR2 FVKESK, per germline. The length of the CDR3 is 14 residues. The V segment lost 5 bases and the J segment 1 base; nucleotides outside the gene matches: 5.

The chain combines TRBV7-6 with TRBJ1-1; D remains ambiguous. Trimming removed 0 bases at V and 3 bases at J, with 11 bases between. Germline V gives CDR1 SGHVS, CDR2 FNYEAQ. The CDR3 contains 15 residues. Written as DNA, the CDR3 is TGTGCCAGCAGCTTAGCGCACGGTGTTCACACTGAAGCTTTCTTT. This sequence encodes CASSLAHGVHTEAFF.

This clone has more than one count but fewer than ten. The chain employs TRBV5-1 and TRBJ2-7, with D tentatively TRBD1 (5 bases). CDR1 is SGHRS, CDR2 YFSETQ, per germline. V shed 0 bases and J shed 5 bases, with 12 bases lying between them. The CDR3 extends over 14 amino acids. The DNA for the CDR3 is TGCGCCAGCAGCTTGGGTGCCAGGGTGGACGAGCAGTACTTC. Translating it yields CASSLGARVDEQYF.

This clone was counted between two and nine times. V usage is TRBV27 and J usage is TRBJ1-2; maybe TRBD1 (5 bases). The CDR3 is 15 amino acids. Germline values: CDR1 MNHEY, CDR2 SMNVEV (reference sequence). V was pared by 6 bases and J by 2 bases, with 16 bases between. This CDR3 reads CASRPTGDGNYGYTF. CDR3 sequence (DNA): TGTGCCAGCAGACCCACCGGGGACGGGAACTATGGCTACACCTTC.

This clone was counted between two and nine times. The chain uses TRBV29-1 and TRBJ2-1, with 11 bases fitting TRBD2. Germline CDR1 is SQVTM and CDR2 is ANQGSEA. V lost 7 bases, J lost 2 bases, and 10 bases stayed unmatched. The CDR3 spans 16 residues. The CDR3 coding sequence is TGCAGCGCCACAAGGGCACTAGCGGGGGCCTACAATGAGCAGTTCTTC. Its translation is CSATRALAGAYNEQFF.